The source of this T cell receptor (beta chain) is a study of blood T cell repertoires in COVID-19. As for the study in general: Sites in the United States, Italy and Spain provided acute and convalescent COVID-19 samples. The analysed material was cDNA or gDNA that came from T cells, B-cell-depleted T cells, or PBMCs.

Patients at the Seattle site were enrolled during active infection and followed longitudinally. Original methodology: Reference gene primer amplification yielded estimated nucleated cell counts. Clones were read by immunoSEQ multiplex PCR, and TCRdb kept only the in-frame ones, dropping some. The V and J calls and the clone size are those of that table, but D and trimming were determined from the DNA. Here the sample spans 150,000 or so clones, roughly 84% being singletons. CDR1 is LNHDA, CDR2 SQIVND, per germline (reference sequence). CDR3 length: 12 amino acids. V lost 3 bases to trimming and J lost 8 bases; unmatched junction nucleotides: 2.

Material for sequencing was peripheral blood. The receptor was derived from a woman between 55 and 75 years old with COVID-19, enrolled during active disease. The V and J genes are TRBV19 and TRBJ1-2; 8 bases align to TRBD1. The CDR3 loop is CASSIDRGGYTF. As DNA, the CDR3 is TGTGCCAGTAGTATCGACAGGGGAGGCTACACCTTC.